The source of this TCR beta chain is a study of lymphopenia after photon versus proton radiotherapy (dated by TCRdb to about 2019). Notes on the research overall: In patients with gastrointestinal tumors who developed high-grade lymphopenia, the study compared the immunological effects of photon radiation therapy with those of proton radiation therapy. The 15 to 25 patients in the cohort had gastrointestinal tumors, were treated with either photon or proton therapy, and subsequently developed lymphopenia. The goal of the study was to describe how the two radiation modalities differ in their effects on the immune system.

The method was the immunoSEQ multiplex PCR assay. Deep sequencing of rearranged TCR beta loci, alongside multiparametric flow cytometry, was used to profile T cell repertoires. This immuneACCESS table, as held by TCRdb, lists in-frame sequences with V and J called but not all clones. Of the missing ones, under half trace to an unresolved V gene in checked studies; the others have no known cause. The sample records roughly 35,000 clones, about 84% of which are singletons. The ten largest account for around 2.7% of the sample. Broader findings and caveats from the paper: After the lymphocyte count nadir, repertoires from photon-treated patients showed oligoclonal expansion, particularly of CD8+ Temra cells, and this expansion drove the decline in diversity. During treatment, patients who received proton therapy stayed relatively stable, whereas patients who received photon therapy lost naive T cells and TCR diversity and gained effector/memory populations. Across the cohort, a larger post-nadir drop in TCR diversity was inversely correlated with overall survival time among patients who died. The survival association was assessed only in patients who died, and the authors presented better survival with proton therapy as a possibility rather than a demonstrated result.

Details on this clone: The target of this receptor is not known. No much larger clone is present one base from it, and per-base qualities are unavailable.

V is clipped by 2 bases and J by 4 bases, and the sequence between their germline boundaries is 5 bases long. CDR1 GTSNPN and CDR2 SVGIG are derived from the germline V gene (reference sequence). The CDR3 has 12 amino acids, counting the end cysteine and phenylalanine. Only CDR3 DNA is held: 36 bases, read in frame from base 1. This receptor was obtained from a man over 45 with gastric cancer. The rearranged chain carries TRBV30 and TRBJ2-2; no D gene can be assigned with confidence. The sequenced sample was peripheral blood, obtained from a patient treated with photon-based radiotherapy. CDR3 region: CAWSTITGELFF. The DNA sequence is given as TGTGCCTGGAGTACCATCACCGGGGAGCTGTTTTTT.